Listed here are 9 T cell receptor beta chains from one sample, sequenced in a study of molecular identifiers for immune sequencing clone quantification. TCRdb re-called the PCR reads with MiXCR, one entry per CDR3 protein. The table includes over 600,000 distinct CDR3 sequences, 15% to 20% detected once. The sequenced sample was naive CD8+ T cells from blood, with Jurkat cell RNA spiked in. Subset described: FACS-sorted CD8+CD4-CCR7+CD45RA+ naive T cells. These receptors were obtained from a human donor in good health. Some libraries in this study had Jurkat cell RNA spiked in.

For this clonotype: Possible read error: a much larger clone is one base away. The chain has TRBV2 and TRBJ1-5, with TRBD1 identical over 9 bases. This CDR3 is built from 14 residues. Germline V lookup: CDR1 SNHLY, CDR2 FYNNEI. In DNA form, the CDR3 reads TGTGCCAGCAGGGATGGACAGGGGCGTCAGCCCCGGCATTTT. It codes for CASRDGQGRQPRHF.

This clonotype was observed many times. The chain couples TRBV7-9 to TRBJ2-3; 13 bases line up with TRBD2. Trimming removed 5 bases from V and 3 bases from J; junction bases left unmatched: 14. The CDR3 runs 19 residues. Germline values: CDR1 SEHNR, CDR2 FQNEAQ (reference sequence). The CDR3 here is CASSPPPGLAGSETDTQYF. CDR3 in DNA: TGTGCCAGCAGCCCTCCCCCGGGACTAGCGGGATCAGAGACAGATACGCAGTATTTT.

This clonotype showed up just a few times. The chain has TRBV2 and TRBJ2-7; D may correspond to TRBD1 or TRBD2 (5 bases each). Germline values: CDR1 SNHLY, CDR2 FYNNEI. This CDR3 is 14 amino acids long. Trimming took 7 bases from V and 0 from J, leaving 13 bases between them. CDR3 sequence (DNA): TGTGCCAGCATGGGGGACCCCCACTCCTACGAGCAGTACTTC. Translated: CASMGDPHSYEQYF. The full variable domain, in which reference TRBV2 and TRBJ2-7 provide the parts outside the CDR3, is EPEVTQTPSHQVTQMGQEVILRCVPISNHLYFYWYRQILGQKVEFLVSFYNNEISEKSEIFDDQFSVERPDGSNFTLKIRSTKLEDSAMYFCASMGDPHSYEQYFGPGTRLTVT.

Of note for this clonotype: This CDR3 is missing its conserved last phenylalanine or tryptophan, likely due to a read error. CDR3 nucleotide sequence: TGTGCCGCGTTAGAGGCCGGAACGATATACGAGCAGTACCTC. Translating it yields CAALEAGTIYEQYL. The chain is built from TRBV12-5 and TRBJ2-7; D is unresolved. CDR1 and CDR2 (germline): LGHNT, FRNRAP. This CDR3 has 14 residues.

V is TRBV7-9 and J is TRBJ2-1, with D unresolved. CDR1 is SEHNR and CDR2 is FQNEAQ in the germline V gene (reference sequence). This CDR3 has 12 amino acids. The V and J ends lost 7 bases and 5 bases respectively, with 9 bases between them. The CDR3 here is CASTDRNNEQFF. CDR3 in DNA: TGTGCCAGCACCGACCGAAACAATGAGCAGTTCTTC. Using reference TRBV7-9 and TRBJ2-1 for the parts outside the CDR3, the full variable domain is DTGVSQNPRHKITKRGQNVTFRCDPISEHNRLYWYRQTLGQGPEFLTYFQNEAQLEKSRLLSDRFSAERPKGSFSTLEIQRTEQGDSAMYLCASTDRNNEQFFGPGTRLTVL.

This clonotype has a handful of counts. This chain links TRBV6-2 or TRBV6-3 with TRBJ2-7, with TRBD1 as a possible D gene (5 bases). Trimming left V 6 bases short and J 4 bases short, with 22 bases between. The CDR3 is 16 amino acids. Looked up from germline, CDR1 is MNHEY and CDR2 is SVGEGT. The CDR3 loop is CASSILEQVAVYEQYF. The DNA for the CDR3 is TGTGCCAGCAGCATTCTCGAACAGGTGGCGGTTTACGAGCAGTACTTC.

Notes on this clonotype: At one end, the junction sequence differs from germline, possibly due to a read error. The rearrangement joins TRBV7-3 to TRBJ2-5; D remains unclear. CDR1 and CDR2 from the germline V gene are SGHTA and FQGTGA. This CDR3 contains 13 residues. CDR3 nucleotide sequence: TGTACCAGCAGCCCCCCAGCACAAGAGACCCAGTACTTC. It codes for CTSSPPAQETQYF.

This clonotype showed up many times. The J gene is TRBJ2-7, the V gene TRBV7-2, with no clear D. V was shortened by 0 bases and J by 0 bases, with 6 bases between the two germline ends. Germline V gene sequence: CDR1 SGHTA, CDR2 FQGNSA. The CDR3 covers 14 residues. For the CDR3, the DNA is TGTGCCAGCAGCTTAGCTACGAGCTCCTACGAGCAGTACTTC. It specifies CASSLATSSYEQYF.

This clonotype was counted many times. This chain connects TRBV29-1 to TRBJ2-3, with D unresolved. Trimming took 4 bases from V and 6 from J, leaving 5 bases between them. CDR3 size: 10 residues. CDR1 and CDR2 (germline): SQVTM, ANQGSEA. The CDR3 reads CSVVYDTQYF. The CDR3 DNA reads as TGCAGCGTTGTATATGATACGCAGTATTTT.